The source of this T cell receptor beta chain is a study of blood T cell repertoires in COVID-19 (TCRdb year 2020). Context from the whole study: The collaborator samples originated in the United States, Italy and Spain and spanned the acute and convalescent phases of COVID-19. The prospective study material was composed of cDNA or gDNA derived from T cells, B-cell-depleted T cells, or PBMCs. Subjects who had been exposed to COVID-19, were actively infected with it, or had recovered from it provided the deeply sampled blood TCRbeta repertoires that made up the dataset. The repertoires were released in a freely available public database meant as a resource for research on the immune response to SARS-CoV-2. The samples were drawn from two sources: the first 160 participants of the ongoing ImmuneRACE study, and over 1,000 subjects contributed by 6 global collaborators. A de-identified subject ID, COVID-19 status, age in years and sex were almost always included in the sample metadata. Where available, HLA class I and class II types were taken from metadata supplied by the sample provider and were not determined by assay-based typing.

TCRbeta CDR3 regions were amplified from genomic DNA by means of the immunoSEQ Assay, a bias-controlled multiplex PCR. In the original analysis: The number of nucleated cells in each sample was estimated by amplification of reference gene primers within the assay. To quantify the absolute abundance of each unique TCRbeta CDR3 rearrangement, sequence reads were collapsed and filtered. For each sample, productive Simpson clonality was calculated as the square root of Simpson's diversity index over productive rearrangements. TCRdb obtained this table from immuneACCESS and retained in-frame rearrangements with V and J assigned. These tables miss some clones; where compared with another copy, unresolved V genes account for less than half of the shortfall, and the remainder is unexplained. The V and J calls and clone size are taken from that table; D and trimming were inferred from the DNA. A total of 250,000 to 300,000 clones appear in this sample, about nine tenths of them only once. Less than 3% of the sample lies in the top ten.

Its CDR3 holds 12 amino acids, cysteine through phenylalanine. Only the CDR3 DNA is retained, 36 bases long and in frame from the first base. The germline V gene specifies SQVTM as CDR1 and ANQGSEA as CDR2. V loses 4 bases at its end and J loses 7 bases; junction bases beyond the gene matches: 3. As to this clone: What this receptor recognizes is not known. No much larger clone exists at a distance of one base, and base qualities are not known.

The collaborating institutions used their own protocols to collect whole blood in K2EDTA tubes. For TCRbeta analysis, collaborators shipped samples as frozen whole blood, isolated PBMCs, or DNA extracted from either of those sample types. Paper-wide results and their limitations: Clinical and demographic metadata were provided uncurated, with the amount varying by source and participant.

The sequence derives from a woman aged 30 to 39 with active or convalescent COVID-19. The sample taken for sequencing was peripheral blood. Recombination connected TRBV29-1 to TRBJ1-1; 10 bases in the middle match TRBD1. The CDR3 amino acid sequence is: CSVVRTGGEAFF. The DNA sequence is given as TGCAGCGTTGTGCGGACAGGGGGTGAAGCTTTCTTT. The full variable domain, completed from the reference TRBV29-1 and TRBJ1-1 proteins outside the CDR3, reads SAVISQKPSRDICQRGTSLTIQCQVDSQVTMMFWYRQQPGQSLTLIATANQGSEATYESGFVIDKFPISRPNLTFSTLTVSNMSPEDSSIYLCSVVRTGGEAFFGQGTRLTVV.